These 13 T cell receptor beta chains originate from one sample sequenced in a study of control samples from healthy donors and cancer patients. Profiled with immunoSEQ multiplex PCR; TCRdb holds only in-frame clones, not every one. The table lists 15,000 or so clones, around 86% of them singletons, with roughly 10% in the top ten. The specimen sequenced was PBMCs. Receptors originate from a woman in her 70s with colorectal cancer.

The V gene is TRBV19, the J gene TRBJ2-7; 9 positions agree with TRBD2. Germline V gene sequence: CDR1 LNHDA, CDR2 SQIVND (reference sequence). The CDR3 covers 14 residues. V shed 7 bases and J 2 bases; nucleotides not matched to a gene: 6. CDR3 loop: CASNPSGEPYEQYF. The CDR3 DNA reads as TGTGCCAGTAACCCTAGCGGGGAGCCCTACGAGCAGTACTTC.

The chain employs TRBV7-2 and TRBJ1-6; D is unresolved. The CDR3 spans 16 residues. From germline, CDR1 is SGHTA and CDR2 FQGNSA. V was clipped by 6 bases and J by 0 bases, with 12 bases between them. In DNA form, the CDR3 reads TGTGCCAGCAGTATTGGCGGATACTCCTATAATTCACCCCTCCACTTT. It specifies CASSIGGYSYNSPLHF.

This chain connects TRBV5-1 to TRBJ1-6, with 7 bases lining up with TRBD1. Trimming cost V 3 bases and J 7 bases; bases outside gene matches: 4. The CDR3 length is 14 residues. CDR1 is SGHRS and CDR2 is YFSETQ in the germline V gene. In DNA, the CDR3 is TGCGCCAGCAGCTCGGGACAGACCAATTCACCCCTCCACTTT. Its translation: CASSSGQTNSPLHF.

CDR3 coding DNA: TGCGCCAGCAGTTACTCGGGAGGGACAGAGGGGACCCAGTACTTC. It specifies CASSYSGGTEGTQYF. The chain combines TRBV5-1 with TRBJ2-5; tentative D call: TRBD2 (8 bases). The CDR3 runs 15 residues. Trimming took 5 bases from V and 7 from J, leaving 21 bases between them. CDR1 is SGHRS and CDR2 is YFSETQ in the germline V gene. Full variable domain (rest looked up from reference TRBV5-1 and TRBJ2-5): KAGVTQTPRYLIKTRGQQVTLSCSPISGHRSVSWYQQTPGQGLQFLFEYFSETQRNKGNFPGRFSGRQFSNSRSEMNVSTLELGDSALYLCASSYSGGTEGTQYFGPGTRLLVL.

This sequence joins TRBV7-2 and TRBJ2-7; 7 bases map to TRBD2. CDR1 SGHTA and CDR2 FQGNSA come from the germline V gene. Trimming cost V 0 bases and J 3 bases; bases outside gene matches: 14. The CDR3 is 18 residues long. CDR3 amino acids: CASSLAAAGISRHYEQYF. CDR3 DNA sequence: TGTGCCAGCAGCTTAGCGGCAGCGGGAATCTCCAGGCACTACGAGCAGTACTTC.

The rearrangement joins TRBV5-4 to TRBJ2-1, with a weak D call TRBD1 (6 bases). The CDR3 consists of 15 residues. The V end lost 4 bases, the J end lost 0 bases, and 11 bases lay between the germline ends. The germline V gene has CDR1 SGHNT and CDR2 YYREEE (reference sequence). This CDR3 is CASSPRGSSYNEQFF. The CDR3, as DNA: TGTGCCAGCAGCCCAAGGGGGAGCTCCTACAATGAGCAGTTCTTC.

J is TRBJ1-2 and V is TRBV6-5, with D unclear. This CDR3 has 12 amino acids. Deletions cut 0 bases from V and 8 bases from J, with 7 bases between. CDR1 and CDR2 (germline): MNHEY, SVGAGI. The CDR3 region has the DNA TGTGCCAGCAGTTACTCCGGTAGGGGCTACACCTTC. Translated: CASSYSGRGYTF.

V is TRBV11-3 and J is TRBJ1-1, with D possibly matching TRBD1 (5 bases). V was shortened by 0 bases and J by 1 base, with 18 bases between the two germline ends. Germline V lookup: CDR1 SGHNT, CDR2 YENEEA. This CDR3 has 18 amino acids. CDR3 in amino acids: CASSLEVLGQNGNTEAFF. CDR3 nucleotide sequence: TGTGCCAGCAGCTTAGAGGTCTTAGGACAAAACGGGAACACTGAAGCTTTCTTT.

The chain recombines TRBV28 with TRBJ2-4, with D tentatively TRBD1 or TRBD2 (6 bases each). Germline V gives CDR1 MDHEN, CDR2 SYDVKM. The CDR3 sequence is 15 residues long. The V end lost 7 bases, the J end lost 7 bases, and 20 bases lay between the germline ends. In DNA form, the CDR3 reads TGTGCCAGCACCACGGGAGTCTGGGGGGCTAACATTCAGTACTTC. It codes for CASTTGVWGANIQYF.

The chain links TRBV5-1 to TRBJ2-2, with D possibly being TRBD1 or TRBD2 (5 bases each). V lost 4 bases and J 3 bases, leaving 10 bases between the germline ends. Germline-derived CDR1 and CDR2 are SGHRS and YFSETQ. The CDR3 spans 14 residues. The CDR3 loop is CASSKGRYTGELFF. CDR3 nucleotides: TGCGCCAGCAGCAAGGGACGGTACACCGGGGAGCTGTTTTTT.

V and J are TRBV5-1 and TRBJ2-7; TRBD1 is a possible D gene (5 bases). The length of the CDR3 is 15 residues. The V gene's germline CDR1 is SGHRS and CDR2 YFSETQ. The V and J ends lost 2 bases and 4 bases respectively, with 16 bases between them. The CDR3 region has the DNA TGCGCCAGCAGCTTTATATCGAGTGGGGCTTACGAGCAGTACTTC. It codes for CASSFISSGAYEQYF.

The chain employs TRBV2 and TRBJ2-1; TRBD2 matches 11 bases. This CDR3 contains 15 residues. Germline loops: CDR1 SNHLY, CDR2 FYNNEI. The V and J ends lost 1 base and 7 bases, in that order; junction bases with no gene match: 3. CDR3 DNA sequence: TGTGCCAGCAGTGAAGGTAGCGGGGGGGCTAATGAGCAGTTCTTC. Translation: CASSEGSGGANEQFF. Variable domain in full (rest from reference TRBV2 and TRBJ2-1): EPEVTQTPSHQVTQMGQEVILRCVPISNHLYFYWYRQILGQKVEFLVSFYNNEISEKSEIFDDQFSVERPDGSNFTLKIRSTKLEDSAMYFCASSEGSGGANEQFFGPGTRLTVL.

This clone was picked up one time. The chain recombines TRBV5-1 with TRBJ1-1; TRBD1 agrees at 9 bases. The V gene's germline CDR1 is SGHRS and CDR2 YFSETQ. The ends lost 0 bases at V and 5 bases at J; junction bases unmatched: 2. This CDR3 contains 14 residues. DNA for the CDR3: TGCGCCAGCAGCTTGGAGACAGGGGGAACTGAAGCTTTCTTT. As protein: CASSLETGGTEAFF. The full variable domain, completed using reference TRBV5-1 and TRBJ1-1, is KAGVTQTPRYLIKTRGQQVTLSCSPISGHRSVSWYQQTPGQGLQFLFEYFSETQRNKGNFPGRFSGRQFSNSRSEMNVSTLELGDSALYLCASSLETGGTEAFFGQGTRLTVV.